A single sample gave rise to the 4 T cell receptor beta chains below, sequenced in a study of cytotoxic CD8 clonotypes in ibrutinib-treated CLL. TCRdb's table, derived via immunoSEQ multiplex PCR, lists solely in-frame clones and lacks some. The repertoire has more than 200,000 clones, 60% to 75% of them found once; the top ten carry approximately 15%. The material sequenced was PBMCs, taken after 24 months of ibrutinib treatment. These receptors came from a human donor with chronic lymphocytic leukemia.

In the case of this clone: Sequence at one end of the junction differs from germline and may be a read error. The gene calls are TRBV18 and TRBJ1-1; 8 bases match TRBD1. This CDR3 region has 14 residues. Germline loops: CDR1 KGHSH, CDR2 LQKENI. The CDR3 nucleotides read TGTGCCAGCTCACTACGGACAGGGAACTCTGAAGCTTTCTTT. Translated: CASSLRTGNSEAFF.

The chain links TRBV5-1 to TRBJ2-7; the D gene is possibly TRBD2 (6 bases). The V end lost 7 bases, the J end lost 5 bases, and 10 bases lay between the germline ends. The CDR3 extends over 11 amino acids. Looked up from germline, CDR1 is SGHRS and CDR2 is YFSETQ. The CDR3 coding sequence is TGCGCCAGCGGAGGAGGGAACGAGCAGTACTTC. Translated, it gives CASGGGNEQYF.

The V gene is TRBV29-1, the J gene TRBJ1-1; no reliable D call. The length of the CDR3 is 16 residues. Germline V CDR1 and CDR2: SQVTM, ANQGSEA. Trimming stripped 5 bases from V and 1 base from J, with 20 bases between. The CDR3 DNA is TGCAGCGTTTCAGTGCAGGTTACTGGCCGGAACACTGAAGCTTTCTTT. Protein: CSVSVQVTGRNTEAFF.

The gene calls are TRBV5-1 and TRBJ2-7; 16 bases are a match to TRBD2. V lost 5 bases and J lost 5; bases outside the gene matches: 10. The CDR3 is 17 residues long. CDR1 and CDR2 from the germline V gene are SGHRS and YFSETQ. Here the CDR3 reads CASRPPGLAGGDHEQYF. In DNA, the CDR3 is TGCGCCAGCAGACCCCCGGGACTAGCGGGAGGGGACCACGAGCAGTACTTC.